The 14 T cell receptor beta chains listed next were all sequenced from one sample in a study of Ad26.COV2.S vaccination and SARS-CoV-2 variants listed by TCRdb under 2021. Library preparation employed the immunoSEQ multiplex PCR assay. TCRdb obtained this table from immuneACCESS and retained in-frame rearrangements with V and J assigned. These tables miss some clones; where compared with another copy, unresolved V genes account for less than half of the shortfall, and the remainder is unexplained. For this sample the table gives 350,000 to 500,000 clones, of which around 90% were detected only once. The ten largest clones capture around 4.5% of the sample. The sample's treatment or condition label, in plain terms: over 15 received Ad26.COV2.S at low or high dose, single or two shots; about 5 received placebo; per-sample allocation not given. For vaccine and placebo recipients, repertoires were sequenced using samples collected on day 63 after the first injection.

This specimen was peripheral blood, taken in a trial of Ad26.COV2.S vaccine versus placebo. These receptors were taken from a person between 18 and 65 years old who received the Ad26.COV2.S COVID-19 vaccine or a placebo.

This chain links TRBV28 with TRBJ2-4; the D gene is possibly TRBD2 (5 bases). Germline assignment: CDR1 MDHEN and CDR2 SYDVKM. CDR3 length: 14 amino acids. Trimming took off 3 bases at V and 3 bases at J, with 9 bases between the two ends. CDR3 coding DNA: TGTGCCAGCAGTTTTATCCGGGGCAAAAACATTCAGTACTTC. Translation: CASSFIRGKNIQYF. Filled out from reference TRBV28 and TRBJ2-4, the complete variable domain reads DVKVTQSSRYLVKRTGEKVFLECVQDMDHENMFWYRQDPGLGLRLIYFSYDVKMKEKGDIPEGYSVSREKKERFSLILESASTNQTSMYLCASSFIRGKNIQYFGAGTRLSVL.

The V call is TRBV7-2, the J call TRBJ2-2; no clear D. This CDR3 contains 16 residues. V lost 1 base, J lost 0 bases, and 9 bases lay in between. Germline V gives CDR1 SGHTA, CDR2 FQGNSA. The CDR3 bases are TGTGCCAGCAGCTTAGGGGGAACCGCGAACACCGGGGAGCTGTTTTTT. It encodes CASSLGGTANTGELFF. The full variable domain, completed using reference TRBV7-2 and TRBJ2-2, is GAGVSQSPSNKVTEKGKDVELRCDPISGHTALYWYRQSLGQGLEFLIYFQGNSAPDKSGLPSDRFSAERTGGSVSTLTIQRTQQEDSAVYLCASSLGGTANTGELFFGEGSRLTVL.

The gene calls are TRBV27 and TRBJ2-5, with TRBD1 identical over 7 bases. J lost 5 bases, V lost 2 bases, and 8 bases had no gene match. CDR1 is MNHEY, CDR2 SMNVEV, per germline (reference sequence). The CDR3 has 15 amino acids. CDR3 protein: CASSLTAGGAETQYF. DNA of the CDR3: TGTGCCAGCAGTTTAACGGCAGGGGGTGCGGAGACCCAGTACTTC.

This sequence joins TRBV18 and TRBJ1-4; D is unresolved. CDR3 size: 16 residues. Deletions cut 4 bases from V and 2 bases from J, with 14 bases between. Germline values: CDR1 KGHSH, CDR2 LQKENI. Here the CDR3 reads CASSLLERRTNEKLFF. The CDR3 bases are TGTGCCAGCTCACTACTGGAGCGGCGGACTAATGAAAAACTGTTTTTT.

The J gene is TRBJ2-7, the V gene TRBV12-3 or TRBV12-4; the D gene could be TRBD1 or TRBD2 (5 bases each). The CDR3 is 13 residues long. V lost 6 bases, J lost 2 bases, and 11 bases lay in between. The CDR3 bases are TGTGCCAGCAGGGGGACCCCGACCTACGAGCAGTACTTC. Translated, it gives CASRGTPTYEQYF.

This sequence joins TRBV5-4 and TRBJ2-5, with TRBD1 matching 9 bases. Losses at the gene ends were 3 bases for V and 1 base for J; bases not matched to a gene: 4. Germline CDR1 SGHNT, CDR2 YYREEE (reference sequence). This CDR3 contains 15 residues. The CDR3 loop reads CASSSRTGAQETQYF. As DNA, the CDR3 is TGTGCCAGCAGCTCCAGGACAGGGGCCCAAGAGACCCAGTACTTC.

The chain combines TRBV7-8 with TRBJ2-3; 10 bases fit TRBD1. The V gene end was trimmed by 1 base and the J gene end by 2 bases; junction bases not matched to a gene: 6. The CDR3 has 17 amino acids. Germline V gives CDR1 SGHVS, CDR2 FQNEAQ. The CDR3 sequence is CASSLGSGTGVTDTQYF. In nucleotides, the CDR3 is TGTGCCAGCAGCTTAGGGTCCGGGACAGGGGTCACAGATACGCAGTATTTT. The full variable domain, in which reference TRBV7-8 and TRBJ2-3 provide the parts outside the CDR3, is GAGVSQSPRYKVAKRGQDVALRCDPISGHVSLFWYQQALGQGPEFLTYFQNEAQLDKSGLPSDRFFAERPEGSVSTLKIQRTQQEDSAVYLCASSLGSGTGVTDTQYFGPGTRLTVL.

This chain connects TRBV7-8 to TRBJ2-7; no definite D call. Germline V gene sequence: CDR1 SGHVS, CDR2 FQNEAQ. The CDR3 runs 13 residues. V gave up 1 base and J gave up 4 bases, with 8 bases separating them. Here the CDR3 DNA reads TGTGCCAGCAGCTTAGTATCAGCTTACGAGCAGTACTTC. Protein sequence: CASSLVSAYEQYF.

This clone was counted once. The CDR3 reads CASSPTGGSLQPQHF. CDR3 coding DNA: TGTGCCAGCAGCCCGACAGGGGGATCTCTGCAGCCCCAGCATTTT. The J gene is TRBJ1-5, the V gene TRBV27; 9 positions agree with TRBD1. The CDR3 length is 15 residues. Germline-derived CDR1 and CDR2 are MNHEY and SMNVEV (reference sequence). The trim removed 6 bases at V and 7 bases at J, leaving 10 bases unmatched.

The chain carries TRBV4-1 and TRBJ1-2; D gene uncertain. The CDR3 is 15 residues long. V dropped 0 bases and J dropped 6 bases, with 14 bases sitting between them. CDR1 MGHRA and CDR2 YSYEKL come from the germline V gene. In DNA, the CDR3 is TGCGCCAGCAGCCAAGATTTTGGCAGGAGTAATGGCTACACCTTC. It codes for CASSQDFGRSNGYTF.

The V gene is TRBV28, the J gene TRBJ2-4, with a possible D match to TRBD1 (5 bases). The V end was cut by 6 bases, the J end by 0 bases, with 12 bases between. There are 15 residues in the CDR3. From germline, CDR1 is MDHEN and CDR2 SYDVKM. The CDR3 reads CASRGPYLAKNIQYF. CDR3 nucleotides: TGTGCCAGCAGGGGGCCTTACCTAGCCAAAAACATTCAGTACTTC.

The count of this clone is one. The V call is TRBV5-1, the J call TRBJ2-3; D not certain. Germline CDR1 and CDR2: SGHRS and YFSETQ. V lost 4 bases, J lost 0 bases, and 12 bases lay in between. The CDR3 extends over 15 amino acids. The chain's CDR3 is CASSTYLTSTDTQYF. CDR3 in DNA: TGCGCCAGCAGCACCTACCTTACTAGCACAGATACGCAGTATTTT. The variable domain in full, with the rest retrieved from reference TRBV5-1 and TRBJ2-3, is KAGVTQTPRYLIKTRGQQVTLSCSPISGHRSVSWYQQTPGQGLQFLFEYFSETQRNKGNFPGRFSGRQFSNSRSEMNVSTLELGDSALYLCASSTYLTSTDTQYFGPGTRLTVL.

The chain has TRBV5-6 and TRBJ2-1, with 7 bases aligning to TRBD2. V trimming: 0 bases; J trimming: 10 bases; junction bases outside the gene matches: 10. The V gene's germline CDR1 is SGHDT and CDR2 YYEEEE. This CDR3 comprises 15 residues. The DNA for the CDR3 is TGTGCCAGCAGCTTGGCCCTGGCGGGAGAGAAGGAGCAGTTCTTC. Encoded protein: CASSLALAGEKEQFF.

This clone was seen only once. The rearrangement joins TRBV11-1 to TRBJ2-1; TRBD2 agrees at 11 bases. Germline lookup yields CDR1 SGHAT and CDR2 FQDESV (reference sequence). V lost 4 bases, J lost 9 bases, and 11 bases stayed unmatched. CDR3 length: 16 amino acids. DNA of the CDR3: TGTGCCAGCAGCTCCTCTCTAGCGGGAGGTGGGGGTGAGCAGTTCTTC. It codes for CASSSSLAGGGGEQFF.